Listed below are T cell receptor beta chains from one sample, sequenced in a study of cytomegalovirus exposure and HLA in healthy donors. TCRdb's table, derived via immunoSEQ multiplex PCR, lists solely in-frame clones and lacks some. Among some 160,000 clones listed, 86% were seen once. Sample: PBMCs. All receptors come from a young woman in good health and CMV-seronegative. CDR3s include the opening cysteine and the closing phenylalanine or tryptophan. The D gene is left open where the match is weak. A clone size is listed for some rows: how often the clone was seen (once, few, many), or a class if it is expanded.

V,size,D,length,J,DNA,CDR3
TRBV6-1,-,-,14,TRBJ2-7,TGTGCCAGCAGTGCGGCGGGTGCCCCCTACGAGCAGTACTTC,CASSAAGAPYEQYF
TRBV5-4,-,-,16,TRBJ2-1,TGTGCCAGCAGCTTTCCCGGACTGACATCGGGCAATGAGCAGTTCTTC,CASSFPGLTSGNEQFF
TRBV10-3,-,-,14,TRBJ2-6,TGTGCCGTAACGGAGGGCTCCGGGGCCAACGTCCTGACTTTC,CAVTEGSGANVLTF
TRBV5-1,-,-,14,TRBJ2-7,TGCGCCAGCAGCCTATCGACAGGGGAGGGCGAGCAGTACTTC,CASSLSTGEGEQYF
TRBV4-1,once,-,11,TRBJ1-2,TGCGCCAGCAGAGGACAGTACGGCTACACCTTC,CASRGQYGYTF
TRBV30,-,-,10,TRBJ2-7,TGTGCCCCCAAGAGCTACGAGCAGTACTTC,CAPKSYEQYF
TRBV6-5,-,-,16,TRBJ1-3,TGTGCCAGCAGTTTTACCTCGGGGGACTCTGGAAACACCATATATTTT,CASSFTSGDSGNTIYF
TRBV6-1,once,TRBD1,14,TRBJ1-2,TGTGCCAGCAGACTCCCGGGACAGTTCTATGGCTACACCTTC,CASRLPGQFYGYTF
TRBV19,few,-,15,TRBJ1-5,TGTGCCAGTACCCTACAGGCGGATAGCAATCAGCCCCAGCATTTT,CASTLQADSNQPQHF
TRBV19,-,-,16,TRBJ2-7,TGTGCCAGTAGTATGAGTAGCAGGGGCGCATCCTACGAGCAGTACTTC,CASSMSSRGASYEQYF
TRBV5-4,-,-,15,TRBJ2-1,TGTGCCAGCAGCCTAACCCCGGGCTCCTACAATGAGCAGTTCTTC,CASSLTPGSYNEQFF
TRBV28,-,TRBD2,16,TRBJ2-1,TGTGCCAGCAGTTTCCCGACTAGCGGGGGGGCCAGTGAGCAGTTCTTC,CASSFPTSGGASEQFF
TRBV27,once,-,15,TRBJ2-3,TGTGCCAGCAGGCACTTTGTGGGAGCCTCAGATACGCAGTATTTT,CASRHFVGASDTQYF
TRBV18,-,-,19,TRBJ2-6,TGTGCCAGCTCACGGCGACGAGGGGGAACACACTCTGGGGCCAACGTCCTGACTTTC,CASSRRRGGTHSGANVLTF
TRBV18,-,-,15,TRBJ2-1,TGTGCCAGCTCACCATTGAGCGGAAACTACAATGAGCAGTTCTTC,CASSPLSGNYNEQFF
TRBV7-9,-,TRBD1,15,TRBJ1-4,TGTGCCAGCAGCGCGGACAGGGGTCTTTGGGAAAAACTGTTTTTT,CASSADRGLWEKLFF
TRBV4-2,-,TRBD2,19,TRBJ2-2,TGTGCCAGCAGCGAGGAGGAGACTAGCGGGGGGGCCGGCACCGGGGAGCTGTTTTTT,CASSEEETSGGAGTGELFF
TRBV11-2,-,-,13,TRBJ1-1,TGTGCCAGCAGCCCGAGAGTGGGGCCCGAAGCTTTCTTT,CASSPRVGPEAFF
TRBV7-8,once,-,16,TRBJ1-5,TGTGCCAGCAGCTCGCGACAGGCCAGGGGCAATCAGCCCCAGCATTTT,CASSSRQARGNQPQHF
TRBV19,-,-,12,TRBJ1-1,TGTGCCAGTAGTATAGGTGGACTGGAAGCTTTCTTT,CASSIGGLEAFF
TRBV5-6,-,-,14,TRBJ2-7,TGTGCCAGCAGCTTAGGGGTAAGCTCCTACGAGCAGTACTTC,CASSLGVSSYEQYF
TRBV9,few,-,14,TRBJ2-1,TGTGCCAGCAGCTCGCGGACGGGGTGGGATGAGCAGTTCTTC,CASSSRTGWDEQFF
TRBV11-2,once,TRBD1,12,TRBJ1-4,TGTGCCAGCAGCTTAGGGGACAGTGTCCTGTTTTTT,CASSLGDSVLFF
TRBV19,-,TRBD2,17,TRBJ2-3,TGTGCCAGTAGTATCGGGACTAGCAGATCTAGCACAGATACGCAGTATTTT,CASSIGTSRSSTDTQYF
TRBV28,-,TRBD1,16,TRBJ2-1,TGTGCCAGTCCGGCCCCCACAGGGGGCGCCTACAATGAGCAGTTCTTC,CASPAPTGGAYNEQFF
TRBV5-1,-,TRBD1,15,TRBJ1-1,TGCGCCAGCAGCTTGGCTCGCGGACAGGCCGCTGAAGCTTTCTTT,CASSLARGQAAEAFF
TRBV28,-,TRBD2,15,TRBJ2-7,TGTGCCAGCAGTCCCGGGGGGGAGGGCTCTTACGAGCAGTACTTC,CASSPGGEGSYEQYF
TRBV6-5,-,-,12,TRBJ2-5,TGTGCCACCCTCGGCAGGGCGGAGACCCAGTACTTC,CATLGRAETQYF
TRBV5-1,-,-,12,TRBJ2-3,TGCGCCAGCAGCTTGGACAGGGATGCGCAGTATTTT,CASSLDRDAQYF
TRBV10-3,-,TRBD2,17,TRBJ2-1,TGTGCCATCAGTGAGGGTTTTGGCTACGGGGGGATAAATGAGCAGTTCTTC,CAISEGFGYGGINEQFF
TRBV27,few,TRBD2,16,TRBJ2-2,TGTGCCAGCAGTTTCACACTAGCGGGAGGGTCCGGGGAGCTGTTTTTT,CASSFTLAGGSGELFF
TRBV6-5,-,-,14,TRBJ2-7,TGTGCCAGCAGTTGGGGGGGGGACATCGACGAGCAGTACTTC,CASSWGGDIDEQYF
TRBV14,-,TRBD1,13,TRBJ1-2,TGTGCCAGCAGCCAGGACAGGGCTCGGGGCTACACCTTC,CASSQDRARGYTF
TRBV10-3,-,TRBD1,14,TRBJ2-7,TGTGCGATCAGGAGACAGGGGTTTTTCTACGAGCAGTACTTC,CAIRRQGFFYEQYF
TRBV6-5,-,-,14,TRBJ2-7,TGTGCCAGCAGTTACGTCCCAGCGTACTACGAGCAGTACTTC,CASSYVPAYYEQYF
TRBV5-1,-,-,16,TRBJ2-3,TGCGCCAGCAGCGGGGGACAACAATCCTCTTTGGATACGCAGTATTTT,CASSGGQQSSLDTQYF
TRBV6-5,-,-,12,TRBJ2-7,TGTGCCAGCAGTTCCTCCCCTCTCGAGCAGTACTTC,CASSSSPLEQYF
TRBV30,-,TRBD2,15,TRBJ2-1,TGTGCCTGGACCCATGGGCTAGCGGGGAGTAATGAGCAGTTCTTC,CAWTHGLAGSNEQFF
TRBV6-6,-,-,13,TRBJ1-4,TGTGCCAGCAGCCCACTGGCTAATGAAAAACTGTTTTTT,CASSPLANEKLFF
TRBV5-1,-,TRBD1,18,TRBJ1-2,TGCGCCAGCAGCTTGGCCCCCGTACAGGGGTTACTTGTTTATGGCTACACCTTC,CASSLAPVQGLLVYGYTF
TRBV4-2,-,TRBD2,17,TRBJ2-1,TGTGCCAGCAGCCAAGATCCTAGCGGGGGGTCCAACAATGAGCAGTTCTTC,CASSQDPSGGSNNEQFF
TRBV2,-,-,12,TRBJ1-2,TGTGCCAGCAGTGGACAGGACCACTTCTCCCGCTTC,CASSGQDHFSRF
TRBV10-3,few,-,13,TRBJ2-7,TGTGCCATCGGGAGGCCTAGTTCGCAGGAGCAGTACTTC,CAIGRPSSQEQYF
TRBV6-1,-,TRBD1,15,TRBJ1-2,TGTGCCAGCAGTGAAAACACTCAGGGACAGGGAGGCTACACCTTC,CASSENTQGQGGYTF
TRBV7-9,-,-,13,TRBJ2-7,TGTGCCAGTACCCAGGGTACGCTCTACGAGCAGTACTTC,CASTQGTLYEQYF
TRBV7-8,-,-,13,TRBJ2-3,TGTGCCAGCAGCCAAAACTCAGGGGCACCGCAGTATTTT,CASSQNSGAPQYF
TRBV4-2,-,TRBD2,18,TRBJ2-2,TGTGCCAGCAGCCAAGATAAGCTAGCGGGAGTCTACACCGGGGAGCTGTTTTTT,CASSQDKLAGVYTGELFF
TRBV15,-,-,14,TRBJ2-3,TGTGCCACCCGACAGGACCTTAGCACAGATACGCAGTATTTT,CATRQDLSTDTQYF
TRBV2,-,-,14,TRBJ2-5,TGTGCCAGCAGACATCAGGGTATTTTGGAGACCCAGTACTTC,CASRHQGILETQYF